The clone carrying this T cell receptor (beta chain) has more than one count but fewer than ten. Its specificity is unknown. This record belongs to a study of post-analysis software for immune sequencing data. General study results and limits: Controls showed significantly higher normalized Chao1 diversity than did multiple sclerosis patients. Samples from a shared batch, those prepared together, strongly co-clustered by F measure. Relative to controls, patients had about five TRBV segments at higher frequency, with TRBV5-6, TRBV5-1 and TRBV20-1 among these.

Unique-molecular-identifier-tagged TCR beta cDNA libraries were used. TCRdb reprocessed the PCR reads with MiXCR, giving one entry per CDR3 protein. The sample shows about 460,000 distinct CDR3 sequences, roughly 45% of them seen only once. The CDR3 has 12 amino acids. Trimming left V 4 bases short and J 4 bases short, with 8 bases between. CDR1 SEHNR and CDR2 FQNEAQ come from the germline V gene (reference sequence). The receptor comes from a girl aged 5-17 years with multiple sclerosis. This rearrangement joins TRBV7-9 to TRBJ2-7; D possibly corresponds to TRBD2 (5 bases). The sample taken for sequencing was blood. In DNA, the CDR3 is TGTGCCAGCAGCTCCGGGATGTACGAGCAGTACTTC. Translation: CASSSGMYEQYF.